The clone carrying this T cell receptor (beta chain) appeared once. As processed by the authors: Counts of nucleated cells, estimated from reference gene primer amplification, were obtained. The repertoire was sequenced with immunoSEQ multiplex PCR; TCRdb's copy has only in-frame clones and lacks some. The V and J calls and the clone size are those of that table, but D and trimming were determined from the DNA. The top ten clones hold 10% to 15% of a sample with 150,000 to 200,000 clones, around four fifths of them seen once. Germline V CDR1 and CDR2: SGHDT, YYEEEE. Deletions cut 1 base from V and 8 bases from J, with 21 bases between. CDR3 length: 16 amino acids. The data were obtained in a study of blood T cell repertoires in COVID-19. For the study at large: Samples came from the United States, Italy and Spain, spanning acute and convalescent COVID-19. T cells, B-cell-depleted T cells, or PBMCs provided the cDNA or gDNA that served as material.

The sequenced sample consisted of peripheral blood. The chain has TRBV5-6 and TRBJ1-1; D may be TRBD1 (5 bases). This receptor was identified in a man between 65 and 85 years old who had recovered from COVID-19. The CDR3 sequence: CASSLLGQGGGTEAFF. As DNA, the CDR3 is TGTGCCAGCAGCTTGTTGGGGCAGGGAGGTGGCACGGAAGCTTTCTTT.